This T cell receptor beta chain was observed in a study of high-grade serous ovarian cancer treatment subgroups. At the level of the study: Samples averaged 14,192 reads and 7,500 or so unique TCR beta rearrangements. Findings and limits, study-wide: Repertoire similarity ranged about 0.11 to 0.79 between tumors of one patient. TCR clonal relatedness correlated positively with neoantigen level. Bulk tumor TCR sequencing gave no spatial information.

The tumor samples were collected prior to definitive surgery or chemotherapy. Regarding this clone: What it recognizes is unknown.

The table came from immunoSEQ multiplex PCR; TCRdb's copy has only in-frame clones and leaves some out. The table includes some 3,300 clones, 76% detected once. There are 15 residues in the CDR3. CDR1 is MGHRA and CDR2 is YSYEKL in the germline V gene. The ends lost 0 bases at V and 4 bases at J; junction bases unmatched: 1. This chain uses TRBV4-1 with TRBJ2-2; TRBD2 matches 8 bases. This clonotype was obtained from a human donor with high-grade serous ovarian cancer. The sample consisted of tumor tissue. CDR3 protein: CASSQEAGGTGELFF. CDR3 in DNA: TGCGCCAGCAGCCAAGAGGCGGGAGGCACCGGGGAGCTGTTTTTT.